The 30 T cell receptor beta chains presented below share a single source sample, sequenced in a study of stem cell transplantation in POMP-related autoinflammatory disease. Data came from immunoSEQ multiplex PCR; TCRdb stores just in-frame clones and leaves some out. The repertoire holds some 70,000 clones, with approximately 91% as singletons. The sequences come from CD4+ T cells from PBMCs, collected after stem cell transplantation. All receptors derive from a human patient with POMP-related autoinflammation and immune dysregulation (PRAID). Some T cells may be the graft donor's.

The chain employs TRBV6-5 and TRBJ1-2; 7 positions match TRBD1. This CDR3 region has 13 residues. V shed 5 bases and J 8 bases; nucleotides not matched to a gene: 8. The V gene's germline CDR1 is MNHEY and CDR2 SVGAGI. CDR3 in amino acids: CASSLPGDRGYTF. CDR3 nucleotides: TGTGCCAGCAGTCTACCAGGGGACAGAGGCTACACCTTC.

The chain combines TRBV28 with TRBJ1-6, with a possible D match to TRBD1 (6 bases). This CDR3 has 12 residues. Between the trimmed V and J ends, which lost 0 bases and 13 bases, there was a span of 7 bases. Germline V gene data show CDR1 as MDHEN and CDR2 as SYDVKM. CDR3 nucleotide sequence: TGTGCCAGCAGTTTATGGGGGGCTCCCCTCCACTTT. Translating it yields CASSLWGAPLHF.

This sequence joins TRBV18 and TRBJ1-3, with D maybe TRBD1 (5 bases). V was trimmed by 2 bases and J by 2 bases, leaving 13 bases between them. Germline CDR1 reads KGHSH; CDR2 reads LQKENI. The CDR3 has 16 amino acids. CDR3: CASSPRLGTTGNTIYF. The CDR3 DNA sequence: TGTGCCAGCTCACCAAGGCTCGGGACTACTGGAAACACCATATATTTT.

The chain uses TRBV30 and TRBJ2-7; no clear D. V was clipped by 0 bases and J by 5 bases, with 5 bases between them. The germline gives CDR1 GTSNPN, CDR2 SVGIG (reference sequence). The CDR3 is 11 residues long. The CDR3 DNA reads TGTGCCTGGAGTGTAGTCAACGAGCAGTACTTC. This gives the protein CAWSVVNEQYF.

The chain has TRBV6-5 and TRBJ1-5; possible D gene TRBD1, 5 bases. CDR3 length: 12 residues. V gave up 6 bases and J gave up 12 bases, with 15 bases separating them. Germline assignment: CDR1 MNHEY and CDR2 SVGAGI. This chain's CDR3 is CASSRIETVQHF. The CDR3 nucleotides are TGTGCCAGCAGCCGTATCGAGACAGTCCAGCATTTT.

The chain carries TRBV19 and TRBJ2-3; 9 bases agree with TRBD2. Per germline, CDR1 LNHDA and CDR2 SQIVND (reference sequence). There are 15 residues in the CDR3. Unmatched junction bases numbered 4, after V lost 5 bases and J lost 1 base. Here the CDR3 DNA reads TGTGCCAGTAGTTTTAGCGGGGGCCGCACAGATACGCAGTATTTT. This translates into CASSFSGGRTDTQYF. Filled out from reference TRBV19 and TRBJ2-3, the complete variable domain reads DGGITQSPKYLFRKEGQNVTLSCEQNLNHDAMYWYRQDPGQGLRLIYYSQIVNDFQKGDIAEGYSVSREKKESFPLTVTSAQKNPTAFYLCASSFSGGRTDTQYFGPGTRLTVL.

The V call is TRBV9, the J call TRBJ1-6, with D hard to call. Germline CDR1 is SGDLS and CDR2 is YYNGEE. This CDR3 is 16 amino acids long. Trimming took 0 bases from V and 6 from J, leaving 13 bases between them. Written as DNA, the CDR3 is TGTGCCAGCAGCGTAGGCCACTGGTTTAGTAATTCACCCCTCCACTTT. It codes for CASSVGHWFSNSPLHF.

The V call is TRBV2, the J call TRBJ2-7; 7 bases align to TRBD1. Germline V gene sequence: CDR1 SNHLY, CDR2 FYNNEI. CDR3 length: 13 residues. The V gene end was trimmed by 7 bases and the J gene end by 5 bases; junction bases not matched to a gene: 8. In DNA form, the CDR3 reads TGTGCCAGCACCATAGACAGGGCCCACGAGCAGTACGTC. It translates to CASTIDRAHEQYV.

The rearrangement uses TRBV28 and TRBJ2-1; D is perhaps TRBD2 (7 bases). V lost 6 bases and J lost 4, with 16 bases in between. Germline V gene data show CDR1 as MDHEN and CDR2 as SYDVKM. The CDR3 sequence is 15 residues long. The CDR3 is CASSRPGGPYNEQFF. The CDR3, as DNA: TGTGCCAGCAGCCGACCGGGGGGCCCGTACAATGAGCAGTTCTTC.

This chain links TRBV2 with TRBJ2-3, with D perhaps matching TRBD1 (5 bases). The CDR3 extends over 15 amino acids. Germline values: CDR1 SNHLY, CDR2 FYNNEI. Trimming took off 3 bases at V and 1 base at J, with 11 bases between the two ends. CDR3 sequence (DNA): TGTGCCAGCAGTGATCCCAGGGCTCGCACAGATACGCAGTATTTT. It translates to CASSDPRARTDTQYF.

The chain uses TRBV27 and TRBJ1-1, with D maybe TRBD1 (5 bases). Trimming shortened V by 3 bases and J by 5 bases, and 13 bases separated the two germline ends. This CDR3 has 14 amino acids. CDR1 is MNHEY, CDR2 SMNVEV, per germline (reference sequence). The CDR3 loop is CASSLSGGRTEAFF. CDR3 sequence (DNA): TGTGCCAGCAGTTTGTCGGGGGGTAGGACTGAAGCTTTCTTT.

The V and J genes are TRBV6-2 or TRBV6-3 and TRBJ2-7, with D perhaps TRBD1 or TRBD2 (5 bases each). Germline V gene sequence: CDR1 MNHEY, CDR2 SVGEGT. Trimming removed 5 bases at V and 4 bases at J, with 12 bases between. The CDR3 sequence is 13 residues long. The CDR3 loop reads CASSTGTLYEQYF. The CDR3 DNA reads TGTGCCAGCAGTACGGGGACCTTATACGAGCAGTACTTC.

This sequence joins TRBV5-1 and TRBJ1-6; D is ambiguous. V was cut by 0 bases and J by 6 bases, with 10 bases left in between. The CDR3 spans 15 residues. The V gene's germline CDR1 is SGHRS and CDR2 YFSETQ. The CDR3 reads CASSLVSDVNSPLHF. The CDR3 coding sequence is TGCGCCAGCAGCTTGGTATCGGACGTTAATTCACCCCTCCACTTT.

The J gene is TRBJ2-5, the V gene TRBV2; D is undetermined. The CDR3 is 12 amino acids. Trimming removed 5 bases at V and 1 base at J, with 5 bases between. Germline V gives CDR1 SNHLY, CDR2 FYNNEI. CDR3 sequence (DNA): TGTGCCAGCAGTTTGACCCAAGAGACCCAGTACTTC. Protein product: CASSLTQETQYF.

CDR3 sequence (DNA): TGTGCCTGCGGGCCTCTACCAGGAAACACCATATATTTT. Translated, it gives CACGPLPGNTIYF. The V and J genes are TRBV30 and TRBJ1-3; no reliable D call. Deletions cut 6 bases from V and 4 bases from J, with 13 bases between. The CDR3 spans 13 residues. Germline V gene sequence: CDR1 GTSNPN, CDR2 SVGIG (reference sequence).

V and J are TRBV27 and TRBJ2-1; a weak D match, TRBD2 (6 bases). Trimming took 5 bases from V and 6 from J, leaving 11 bases between them. The CDR3 consists of 13 residues. In germline, CDR1 is MNHEY, CDR2 SMNVEV (reference sequence). CDR3 coding DNA: TGTGCCAGCAGTCCCAGCGGGCGCAATGAGCAGTTCTTC. It encodes CASSPSGRNEQFF.

This clone showed up just once. CDR3 in DNA: TGTGCCAGCAAAAAGGGACAGGGATACACCGGGGAGCTGTTTTTT. Translating gives CASKKGQGYTGELFF. The rearrangement uses TRBV6-6 and TRBJ2-2; 9 positions match TRBD1. CDR1 is MNHNY and CDR2 is SVGAGI in the germline V gene (reference sequence). This CDR3 contains 15 residues. The J segment lost 3 bases and the V segment lost 7 bases, leaving 6 bases of the junction unmatched.

V and J are TRBV7-6 and TRBJ1-5; D unresolved. The CDR3 contains 13 residues. From germline, CDR1 is SGHVS and CDR2 FNYEAQ. V was pared by 1 base and J by 6 bases, with 7 bases between. The CDR3 DNA follows: TGTGCCAGCAGCTTAGGGGGAGGTCAGCCCCAGCATTTT. Translating it yields CASSLGGGQPQHF. Full variable domain (missing parts from reference TRBV7-6 and TRBJ1-5): GAGVSQSPRYKVTKRGQDVALRCDPISGHVSLYWYRQALGQGPEFLTYFNYEAQQDKSGLPNDRFSAERPEGSISTLTIQRTEQRDSAMYRCASSLGGGQPQHFGDGTRLSIL.

The chain has TRBV13 and TRBJ2-3; TRBD2 agrees at 10 bases. Germline lookup yields CDR1 PRHDT and CDR2 FYEKMQ (reference sequence). The ends lost 4 bases at V and 4 bases at J; junction bases unmatched: 2. This CDR3 is built from 14 residues. CDR3 region: CASSSSGRADTQYF. In nucleotides, the CDR3 is TGTGCCAGCAGCTCCAGCGGGAGGGCAGATACGCAGTATTTT.

The rearrangement links TRBV24-1 to TRBJ2-1; TRBD1 aligns across 7 bases. Germline assignment: CDR1 KGHDR and CDR2 SFDVKD. V was pared by 4 bases and J by 9 bases, with 8 bases of the junction left unmatched. This CDR3 has 14 residues. The CDR3 nucleotides are TGTGCCACCAGTGAACCCGACAGGGCGAGTGAGCAGTTCTTC. The encoded protein is CATSEPDRASEQFF.

The chain joins TRBV12-3 or TRBV12-4 to TRBJ2-1, with D hard to call. The CDR3 covers 12 residues. The ends were cut back, 7 bases at V and 9 bases at J, with 13 bases in the middle. The chain's CDR3 is CASKNLGSEQFF. The DNA of the CDR3 is TGTGCCAGCAAGAACCTAGGAAGTGAGCAGTTCTTC.

This clone was counted between two and nine times. The V call is TRBV28, the J call TRBJ2-7; a possible D gene is TRBD2 (6 bases). Germline values: CDR1 MDHEN, CDR2 SYDVKM. CDR3 length: 15 amino acids. With 8 bases removed from V and 1 base from J, the gap between germline ends came to 18 bases. CDR3 DNA sequence: TGTGCCAGCTGCTTGACTAGTTTGGGATCCTACGAGCAGTACTTC. Amino acid sequence: CASCLTSLGSYEQYF.

The chain has TRBV7-2 and TRBJ2-7; 9 positions match TRBD1. Germline V gene sequence: CDR1 SGHTA, CDR2 FQGNSA. V gave up 2 bases and J gave up 0 bases; unmatched junction bases: 8. This CDR3 is 17 amino acids long. DNA of the CDR3: TGTGCCAGCAGCTTATATGGGGGACAGGGCAGCTCCTACGAGCAGTACTTC. This translates into CASSLYGGQGSSYEQYF.

V and J are TRBV10-3 and TRBJ1-1; weak D call: TRBD1 (6 bases). CDR3 length: 14 residues. The germline V gene has CDR1 ENHRY and CDR2 SYGVKD. The V end was cut by 10 bases, the J end by 0 bases, with 15 bases between. CDR3 amino acids: CATGQSFMNTEAFF. CDR3 DNA sequence: TGTGCCACAGGACAGTCGTTTATGAACACTGAAGCTTTCTTT.

This chain uses TRBV4-2 with TRBJ2-2; D ambiguous. CDR3 length: 15 residues. The germline V gene has CDR1 LGHNA and CDR2 YNFKEQ. Deletions cut 3 bases from V and 3 bases from J, with 11 bases between. The CDR3 region is CASSQDGPDTGELFF. The CDR3 coding sequence is TGTGCCAGCAGCCAGGACGGCCCCGACACCGGGGAGCTGTTTTTT.

This sequence joins TRBV7-2 and TRBJ2-7, with D maybe TRBD2 (6 bases). CDR3 length equals 13 residues. V lost 2 bases and J 6 bases, leaving 11 bases between the germline ends. From germline, CDR1 is SGHTA and CDR2 FQGNSA. The DNA of the CDR3 is TGTGCCAGCAGCTTATGGAGGGGAGGCGAGCAGTACTTC. This encodes CASSLWRGGEQYF.

The V call is TRBV30, the J call TRBJ2-7; tentatively, D is TRBD2 (6 bases). The CDR3 has 13 residues. V dropped 0 bases and J dropped 2 bases, with 8 bases sitting between them. Germline loops: CDR1 GTSNPN, CDR2 SVGIG (reference sequence). CDR3 sequence (DNA): TGTGCCTGGAGTGTCGGGGGACCCTACGAGCAGTACTTC. This gives the protein CAWSVGGPYEQYF.

This clone was picked up one time. The CDR3 DNA reads TGTGCCAGCTCACCCGGACTGACAAGCGGAAACACCATATATTTT. Translated, it gives CASSPGLTSGNTIYF. This chain uses TRBV18 with TRBJ1-3; D not certain. Germline CDR1 is KGHSH and CDR2 is LQKENI. The germline V and J ends were trimmed by 3 bases and 4 bases, with 13 bases remaining between them. This CDR3 has 15 residues.

V and J are TRBV5-1 and TRBJ2-3; D is unresolved. Germline-derived CDR1 and CDR2 are SGHRS and YFSETQ. The V and J ends lost 1 base and 4 bases respectively, with 7 bases between them. The length of the CDR3 is 13 residues. This CDR3 is CASSLTSPDTQYF. In DNA form, the CDR3 reads TGCGCCAGCAGCTTGACCAGTCCAGATACGCAGTATTTT.

Here the CDR3 DNA reads TGTGCCAGCAGCTTCGGTGGGTCTGGGGCCAACGTCCTGACTTTC. Protein sequence: CASSFGGSGANVLTF. The V gene is TRBV7-9, the J gene TRBJ2-6; D is unclear. CDR3 size: 15 residues. Trimming removed 3 bases at V and 1 base at J, with 7 bases between. Looked up from germline, CDR1 is SEHNR and CDR2 is FQNEAQ (reference sequence).